This T cell receptor beta chain was observed in a study of shared clonotypes between healthy human individuals. Study context: The donors, two women and a few men, were aged 18 to 49. Used for every donor were three CD4 naive, three CD4 memory, two CD8 naive and one CD8 memory plate.

Only one count was recorded for this clone. The antigen remains undetermined. The sample has other DNA sequences that encode this CDR3 too. The CDR3 is made up of 13 amino acids. V dropped 0 bases and J dropped 4 bases, with 8 bases sitting between them. The V gene's germline CDR1 is SGDLS and CDR2 YYNGEE. Terminally differentiated effector memory CD45RA+ cells were left out of the naive CD8 fraction, which was CD45RO-negative and positively selected for CCR7. Every donor was a Caucasian adult from Nashville, Tennessee. Study observations and caveats: Despite large depth, sorted-subset datasets appeared incompletely sequenced.

Method: immunoSEQ multiplex PCR; TCRdb's copy keeps in-frame clones and lacks some. Of just over 2,000,000 clones in the sample, about 95% were seen once. This sequence joins TRBV9 and TRBJ2-7; D might be TRBD2 (5 bases). The origin of this receptor is a man younger than 30 in good health. The sequenced sample consisted of naive CD8+ T cells sorted from blood. The CDR3 DNA reads TGTGCCAGCAGCGTAGACAGCGGATACGAGCAGTACTTC. Amino acid sequence: CASSVDSGYEQYF.